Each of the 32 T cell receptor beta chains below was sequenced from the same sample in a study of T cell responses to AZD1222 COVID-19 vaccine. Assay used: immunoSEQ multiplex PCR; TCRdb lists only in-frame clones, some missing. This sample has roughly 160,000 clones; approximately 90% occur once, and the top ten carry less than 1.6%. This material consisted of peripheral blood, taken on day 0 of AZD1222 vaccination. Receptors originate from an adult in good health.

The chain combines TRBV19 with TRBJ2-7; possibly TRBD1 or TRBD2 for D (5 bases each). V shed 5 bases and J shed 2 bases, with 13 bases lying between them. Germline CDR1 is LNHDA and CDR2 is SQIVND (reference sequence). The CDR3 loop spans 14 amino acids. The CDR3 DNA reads TGTGCCAGTAGTCCTCAGGGAGATACCTACGAGCAGTACTTC. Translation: CASSPQGDTYEQYF.

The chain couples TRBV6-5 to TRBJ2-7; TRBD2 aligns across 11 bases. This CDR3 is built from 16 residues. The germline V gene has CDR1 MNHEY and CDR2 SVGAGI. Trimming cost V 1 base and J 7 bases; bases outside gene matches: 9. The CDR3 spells CASSYLLTSGAGEQYF. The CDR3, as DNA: TGTGCCAGCAGTTACTTGCTGACTAGCGGGGCGGGTGAGCAGTACTTC.

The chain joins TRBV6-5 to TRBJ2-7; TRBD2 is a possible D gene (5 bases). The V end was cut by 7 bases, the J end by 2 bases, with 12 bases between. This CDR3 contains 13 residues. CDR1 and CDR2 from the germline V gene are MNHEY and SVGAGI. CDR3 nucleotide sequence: TGTGCCAGCACTCTGGTCGGGGCCTACGAGCAGTACTTC. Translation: CASTLVGAYEQYF.

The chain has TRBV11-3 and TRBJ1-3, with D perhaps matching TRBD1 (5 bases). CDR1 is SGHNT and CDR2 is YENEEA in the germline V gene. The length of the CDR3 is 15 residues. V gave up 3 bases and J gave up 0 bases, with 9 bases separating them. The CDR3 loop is CASSFPGGSGNTIYF. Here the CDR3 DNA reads TGTGCCAGCAGCTTTCCGGGGGGCTCTGGAAACACCATATATTTT.

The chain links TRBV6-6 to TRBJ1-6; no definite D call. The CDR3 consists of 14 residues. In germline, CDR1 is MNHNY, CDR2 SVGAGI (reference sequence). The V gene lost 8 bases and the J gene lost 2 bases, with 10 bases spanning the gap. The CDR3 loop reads CASHVTPYNSPLHF. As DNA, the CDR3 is TGTGCCAGCCATGTTACGCCCTATAATTCACCCCTCCACTTT.

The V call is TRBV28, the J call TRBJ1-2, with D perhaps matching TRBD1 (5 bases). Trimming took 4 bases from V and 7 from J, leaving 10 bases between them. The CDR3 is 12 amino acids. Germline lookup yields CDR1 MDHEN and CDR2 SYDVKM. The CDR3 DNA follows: TGTGCCAGCAGTTCCGGGGGAGGTGGCTACACCTTC. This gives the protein CASSSGGGGYTF.

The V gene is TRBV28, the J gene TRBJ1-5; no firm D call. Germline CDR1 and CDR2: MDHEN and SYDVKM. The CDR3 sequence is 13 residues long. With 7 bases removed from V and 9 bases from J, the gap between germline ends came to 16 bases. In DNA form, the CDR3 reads TGTGCCAGCACCCAAGGACGGATTGGGCCCCAGCATTTT. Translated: CASTQGRIGPQHF.

Written as DNA, the CDR3 is TGCGCCAGCAGCCCAACGACAGCTTCCTACGAGCAGTACTTC. Translating gives CASSPTTASYEQYF. The chain joins TRBV4-1 to TRBJ2-7; D possibly corresponds to TRBD1 (5 bases). Germline CDR1 is MGHRA and CDR2 is YSYEKL. The CDR3 consists of 14 residues. With 4 bases removed from V and 1 base from J, the gap between germline ends came to 11 bases.

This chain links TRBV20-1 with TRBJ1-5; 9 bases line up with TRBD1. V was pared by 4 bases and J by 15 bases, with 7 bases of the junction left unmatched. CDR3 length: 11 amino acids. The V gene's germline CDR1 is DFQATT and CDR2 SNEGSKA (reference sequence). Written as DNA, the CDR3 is TGCAGTGCTAACACAGGGGGCACGGGGCATTTT. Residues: CSANTGGTGHF.

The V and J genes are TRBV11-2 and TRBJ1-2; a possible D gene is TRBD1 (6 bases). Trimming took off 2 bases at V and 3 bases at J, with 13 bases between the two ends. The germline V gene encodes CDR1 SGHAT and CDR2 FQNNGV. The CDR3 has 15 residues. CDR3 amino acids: CASSLTRGFYYGYTF. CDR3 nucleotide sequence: TGTGCCAGCAGCTTAACCAGGGGATTTTACTATGGCTACACCTTC. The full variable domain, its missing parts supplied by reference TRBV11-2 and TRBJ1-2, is EAGVAQSPRYKIIEKRQSVAFWCNPISGHATLYWYQQILGQGPKLLIQFQNNGVVDDSQLPKDRFSAERLKGVDSTLKIQPAKLEDSAVYLCASSLTRGFYYGYTFGSGTRLTVV.

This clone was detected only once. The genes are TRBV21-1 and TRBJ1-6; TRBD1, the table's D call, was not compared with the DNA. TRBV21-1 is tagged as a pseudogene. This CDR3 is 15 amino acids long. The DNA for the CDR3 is TGTGCCAGCAGCAGGGACAGGACTCTAAATTCACCCCTCCACTTT. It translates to CASSRDRTLNSPLHF.

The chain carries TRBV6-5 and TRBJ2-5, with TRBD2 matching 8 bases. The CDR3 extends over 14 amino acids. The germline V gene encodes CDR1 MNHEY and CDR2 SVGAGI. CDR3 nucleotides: TGTGCTGGCGGGGGGCGCTCAACCAAAGAGACCCAGTACTTC. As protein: CAGGGRSTKETQYF.

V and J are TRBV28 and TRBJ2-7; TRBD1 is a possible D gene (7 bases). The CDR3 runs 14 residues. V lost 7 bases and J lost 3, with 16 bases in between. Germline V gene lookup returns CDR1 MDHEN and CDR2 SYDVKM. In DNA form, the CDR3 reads TGTGCCAGCATCCCGACAGGGACTTACTACGAGCAGTACTTC. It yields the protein CASIPTGTYYEQYF.

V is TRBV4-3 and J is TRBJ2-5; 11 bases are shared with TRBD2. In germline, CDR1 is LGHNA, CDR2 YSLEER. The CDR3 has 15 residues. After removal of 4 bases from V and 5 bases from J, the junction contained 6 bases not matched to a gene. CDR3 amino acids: CASSLPRTSGETQYF. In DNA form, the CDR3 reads TGCGCCAGCAGCCTCCCTCGGACTAGCGGGGAGACCCAGTACTTC.

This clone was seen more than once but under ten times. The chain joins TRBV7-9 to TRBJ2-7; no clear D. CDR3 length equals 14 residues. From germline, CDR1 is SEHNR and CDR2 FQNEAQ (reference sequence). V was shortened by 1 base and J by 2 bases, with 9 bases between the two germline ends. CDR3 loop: CASSLVSNPYEQYF. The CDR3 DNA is TGTGCCAGCAGCTTAGTATCAAATCCCTACGAGCAGTACTTC.

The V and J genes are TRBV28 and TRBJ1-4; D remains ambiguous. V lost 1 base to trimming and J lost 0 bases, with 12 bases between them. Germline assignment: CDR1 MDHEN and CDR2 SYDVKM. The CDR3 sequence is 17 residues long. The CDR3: CASSLYPDLSTNEKLFF. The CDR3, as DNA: TGTGCCAGCAGTTTATATCCCGATTTATCAACTAATGAAAAACTGTTTTTT.

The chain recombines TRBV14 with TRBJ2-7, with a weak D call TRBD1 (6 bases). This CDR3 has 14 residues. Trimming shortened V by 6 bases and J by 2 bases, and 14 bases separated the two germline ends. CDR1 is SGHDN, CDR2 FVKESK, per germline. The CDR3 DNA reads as TGTGCCAGCAGTCTCCTACAGGGTCCCTACGAGCAGTACTTC. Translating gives CASSLLQGPYEQYF.

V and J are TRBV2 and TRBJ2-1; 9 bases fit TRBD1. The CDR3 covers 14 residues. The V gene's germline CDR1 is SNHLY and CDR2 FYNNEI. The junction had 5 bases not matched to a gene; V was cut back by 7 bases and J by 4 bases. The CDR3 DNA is TGTGCCAGCAATAAGGGGACAGGGTACAATGAGCAGTTCTTC. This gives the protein CASNKGTGYNEQFF.

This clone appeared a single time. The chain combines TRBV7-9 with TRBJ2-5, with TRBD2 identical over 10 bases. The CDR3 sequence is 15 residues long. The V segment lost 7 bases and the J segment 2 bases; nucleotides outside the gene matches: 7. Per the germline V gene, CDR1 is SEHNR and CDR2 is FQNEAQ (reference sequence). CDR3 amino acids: CASNVRAGGQETQYF. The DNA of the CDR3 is TGTGCCAGCAACGTTAGAGCGGGGGGGCAAGAGACCCAGTACTTC.

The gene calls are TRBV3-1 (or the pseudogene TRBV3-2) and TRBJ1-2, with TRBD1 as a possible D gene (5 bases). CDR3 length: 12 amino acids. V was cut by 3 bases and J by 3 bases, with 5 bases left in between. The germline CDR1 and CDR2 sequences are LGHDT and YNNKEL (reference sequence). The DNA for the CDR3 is TGTGCCAGCAGCCAGGGGCACTATGGCTACACCTTC. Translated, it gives CASSQGHYGYTF.

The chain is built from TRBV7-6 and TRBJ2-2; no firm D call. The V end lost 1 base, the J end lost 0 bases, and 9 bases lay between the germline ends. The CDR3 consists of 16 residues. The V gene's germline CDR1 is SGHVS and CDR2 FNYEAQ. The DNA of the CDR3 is TGTGCCAGCAGCTTAGTGTGGCATACGAACACCGGGGAGCTGTTTTTT. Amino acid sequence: CASSLVWHTNTGELFF.

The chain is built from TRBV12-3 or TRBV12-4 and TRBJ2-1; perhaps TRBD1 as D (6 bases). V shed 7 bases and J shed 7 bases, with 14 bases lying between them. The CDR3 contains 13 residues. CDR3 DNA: TGTGCCAGCACCGAATACAGGGCGAATGAGCAGTTCTTC. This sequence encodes CASTEYRANEQFF.

The CDR3 reads CASSPRGPNGYTF. CDR3 sequence (DNA): TGTGCCAGCAGTCCCCGGGGGCCCAATGGCTACACCTTC. V gene TRBV7-9 combines with J gene TRBJ1-2; D perhaps matches TRBD1 (6 bases). Germline CDR1 is SEHNR and CDR2 is FQNEAQ (reference sequence). Trimming cost V 6 bases and J 6 bases, with 14 bases left between them. The CDR3 covers 13 residues. Full variable domain (missing parts from reference TRBV7-9 and TRBJ1-2): DTGVSQNPRHKITKRGQNVTFRCDPISEHNRLYWYRQTLGQGPEFLTYFQNEAQLEKSRLLSDRFSAERPKGSFSTLEIQRTEQGDSAMYLCASSPRGPNGYTFGSGTRLTVV.

In DNA, the CDR3 is TGTGCCAGCAGTAGACAGATCTCTGGGGCCAACGTCCTGACTTTC. Amino acid sequence: CASSRQISGANVLTF. This sequence joins TRBV2 and TRBJ2-6; D possibly corresponds to TRBD1 (5 bases). V lost 5 bases and J lost 0, with 8 bases in between. The CDR3 contains 15 residues. Per germline, CDR1 SNHLY and CDR2 FYNNEI.

CDR3 sequence reads: CASSQDSNTGELFF. The CDR3 bases are TGTGCCAGCAGCCAAGACAGCAACACCGGGGAGCTGTTTTTT. The V and J genes are TRBV3-1 (or the pseudogene TRBV3-2) and TRBJ2-2; D is unclear. The CDR3 consists of 14 residues. V was trimmed by 0 bases and J by 2 bases, leaving 4 bases between them. Germline assignment: CDR1 LGHDT and CDR2 YNNKEL (reference sequence).

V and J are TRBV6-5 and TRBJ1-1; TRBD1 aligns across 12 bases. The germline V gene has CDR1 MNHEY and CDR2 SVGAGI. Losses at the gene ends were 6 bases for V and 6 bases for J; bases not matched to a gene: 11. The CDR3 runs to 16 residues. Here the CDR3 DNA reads TGTGCCAGCAGCTACCTGGGACAGGGGGCGCGGGCTGAAGCTTTCTTT. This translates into CASSYLGQGARAEAFF.

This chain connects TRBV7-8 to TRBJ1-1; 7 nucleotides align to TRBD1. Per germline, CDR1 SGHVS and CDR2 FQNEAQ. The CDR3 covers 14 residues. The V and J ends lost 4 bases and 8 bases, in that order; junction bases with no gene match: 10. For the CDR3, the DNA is TGTGCCAGCAGCTCCAAGAGGACAGGCCGAGAAGCTTTCTTT. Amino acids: CASSSKRTGREAFF.

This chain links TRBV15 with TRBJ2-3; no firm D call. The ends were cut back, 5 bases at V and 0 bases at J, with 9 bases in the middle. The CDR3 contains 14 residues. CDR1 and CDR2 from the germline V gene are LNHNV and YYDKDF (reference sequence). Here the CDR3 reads CATSSAGSTDTQYF. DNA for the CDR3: TGTGCCACCAGCTCCGCAGGTAGCACAGATACGCAGTATTTT.

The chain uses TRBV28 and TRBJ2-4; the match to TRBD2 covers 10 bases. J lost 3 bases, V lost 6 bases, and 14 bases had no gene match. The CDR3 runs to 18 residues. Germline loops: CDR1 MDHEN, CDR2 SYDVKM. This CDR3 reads CASSKPTGVAGGKNIQYF. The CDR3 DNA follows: TGTGCCAGCAGCAAACCCACCGGGGTAGCGGGGGGCAAAAACATTCAGTACTTC.

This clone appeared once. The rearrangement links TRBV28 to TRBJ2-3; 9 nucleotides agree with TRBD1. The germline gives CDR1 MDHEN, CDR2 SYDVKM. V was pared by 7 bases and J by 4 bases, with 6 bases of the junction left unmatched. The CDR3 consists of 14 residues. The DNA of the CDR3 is TGTGCCAGCATGACAGGGGGGGTCCCAGATACGCAGTATTTT. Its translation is CASMTGGVPDTQYF.

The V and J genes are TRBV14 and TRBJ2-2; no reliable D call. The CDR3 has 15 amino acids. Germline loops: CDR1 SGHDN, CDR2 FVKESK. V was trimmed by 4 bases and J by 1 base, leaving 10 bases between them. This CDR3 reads CASSPRTENTGELFF. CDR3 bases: TGTGCCAGCAGCCCCAGGACGGAGAACACCGGGGAGCTGTTTTTT.

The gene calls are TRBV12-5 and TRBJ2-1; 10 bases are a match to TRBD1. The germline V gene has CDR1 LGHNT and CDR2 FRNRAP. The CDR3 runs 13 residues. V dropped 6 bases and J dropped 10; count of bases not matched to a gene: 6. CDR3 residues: CASGRTGGYEQFF. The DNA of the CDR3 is TGTGCTAGTGGCCGGACAGGGGGGTACGAGCAGTTCTTC. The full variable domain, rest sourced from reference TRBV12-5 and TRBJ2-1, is DARVTQTPRHKVTEMGQEVTMRCQPILGHNTVFWYRQTMMQGLELLAYFRNRAPLDDSGMPKDRFSAEMPDATLATLKIQPSEPRDSAVYFCASGRTGGYEQFFGPGTRLTVL.